This T cell receptor beta chain is from a study of blood T cell repertoires in COVID-19. Participant-reported clinical history was the basis for cohort assignment. The repertoire was sequenced with immunoSEQ multiplex PCR; TCRdb's copy has only in-frame clones and lacks some. The sample carries 310,000 or so clones, about 87% recorded once. The CDR3 covers 13 residues. Germline values: CDR1 MDHEN, CDR2 SYDVKM. Trimming stripped 1 base from V and 6 bases from J, with 7 bases between. This clone has a handful of counts. The J gene is TRBJ1-5, the V gene TRBV28; D unclear. The source is a woman under 30 who had recovered from COVID-19. The sequenced material came from PBMCs or T cells enriched from blood (not recorded which). The CDR3 bases are TGTGCCAGCAGTTTATCCGGCGGTCAGCCCCAGCATTTT. Protein product: CASSLSGGQPQHF.